The 30 T cell receptor beta chains listed next were all sequenced from one sample in a study of cytomegalovirus exposure and HLA in healthy donors. The PCR ran on 60 Vbeta and 13 Jbeta primers. Data came from immunoSEQ multiplex PCR; TCRdb stores just in-frame clones and leaves some out. Altogether over 150,000 clones are present, around 67% being singletons, with the ten largest covering around 4%. The sample taken for sequencing was PBMCs. Receptor source: a woman in her late teens or twenties in good health and CMV-seropositive.

V is TRBV4-3 and J is TRBJ1-6, with 9 bases lining up with TRBD1. Germline CDR1 and CDR2: LGHNA and YSLEER. V lost 1 base to trimming and J lost 6 bases; unmatched junction nucleotides: 4. The CDR3 extends over 16 amino acids. The CDR3 sequence: CASSQAGTGSNSPLHF. The CDR3 coding sequence is TGCGCCAGCAGCCAAGCCGGGACAGGGTCTAATTCACCCCTCCACTTT.

The chain couples TRBV28 to TRBJ1-2; the match to TRBD1 covers 7 bases. CDR1 MDHEN and CDR2 SYDVKM come from the germline V gene. With 6 bases clipped from V and 8 bases from J, the junction kept 3 bases outside the gene matches. This CDR3 has 11 amino acids. The CDR3 DNA sequence: TGTGCCAGCAGGACAGGGCACGGCTACACCTTC. Its protein is CASRTGHGYTF.

In nucleotides, the CDR3 is TGTGCCAGCAGCATCGATATCACAAACACTGAAGCTTTCTTT. Residues: CASSIDITNTEAFF. The rearrangement uses TRBV7-3 and TRBJ1-1; D is unclear. This CDR3 is 14 amino acids long. The germline CDR1 and CDR2 sequences are SGHTA and FQGTGA. Trimming removed 5 bases at V and 2 bases at J, with 12 bases between.

The chain couples TRBV9 to TRBJ2-3; 7 nucleotides line up with TRBD1. Per germline, CDR1 SGDLS and CDR2 YYNGEE. The CDR3 sequence is 15 residues long. J gave up 0 bases and V 6 bases, and 7 bases lay outside the gene matches. The CDR3, as DNA: TGTGCCAGCACCTTCCAGGGGGAGAGCACAGATACGCAGTATTTT. This gives the protein CASTFQGESTDTQYF.

J is TRBJ2-1 and V is TRBV6-6, with D possibly TRBD2 on 5 matching bases. Germline V gives CDR1 MNHNY, CDR2 SVGAGI (reference sequence). V lost 5 bases to trimming and J lost 8 bases, with 10 bases between them. CDR3 length equals 12 residues. The CDR3 bases are TGTGCCAGCAGTATAGTGAGGGATGAGCAGTTCTTC. Translating gives CASSIVRDEQFF.

The V gene is TRBV15, the J gene TRBJ2-7; 7 nucleotides agree with TRBD1. The junction had 4 bases not matched to a gene; V was cut back by 2 bases and J by 3 bases. The CDR3 contains 14 residues. Germline V gene data show CDR1 as LNHNV and CDR2 as YYDKDF (reference sequence). The CDR3 nucleotides read TGTGCCACCAGCAGAATAGACAGGGACTACGAGCAGTACTTC. Its translation is CATSRIDRDYEQYF.

V is TRBV5-1 and J is TRBJ1-1; TRBD1 matches at 10 bases. The germline V gene has CDR1 SGHRS and CDR2 YFSETQ. The V and J ends lost 5 bases and 1 base, in that order; junction bases with no gene match: 8. The CDR3 runs to 16 residues. In nucleotides, the CDR3 is TGCGCCAGCAGGACCACCCGGGACAGGGGGAACACTGAAGCTTTCTTT. Translated, it gives CASRTTRDRGNTEAFF.

The chain links TRBV29-1 to TRBJ2-7, with 9 positions matching TRBD2. The CDR3 sequence is 14 residues long. V lost 6 bases, J lost 0 bases, and 6 bases stayed unmatched. CDR1 is SQVTM and CDR2 is ANQGSEA in the germline V gene. The CDR3 loop is CSVGTSHSSYEQYF. The CDR3 coding sequence is TGCAGCGTCGGGACTAGCCATAGCTCCTACGAGCAGTACTTC.

V and J are TRBV29-1 and TRBJ2-7, with D tentatively TRBD2 (5 bases). V was cut by 4 bases and J by 6 bases, with 13 bases left in between. The CDR3 loop spans 12 amino acids. Germline CDR1 and CDR2: SQVTM and ANQGSEA. The CDR3 reads CSVVWENGEQYF. CDR3 DNA sequence: TGCAGCGTTGTTTGGGAGAACGGCGAGCAGTACTTC.

This clone has a handful of counts. CDR3 bases: TGTGCCAGCAGCTTTTCGGACAGTAACTACAATGAGCAGTTCTTC. Translated, it gives CASSFSDSNYNEQFF. This sequence joins TRBV5-5 and TRBJ2-1; weak D call: TRBD1 (6 bases). CDR3 length: 15 amino acids. V lost 2 bases and J lost 3, with 12 bases in between. In germline, CDR1 is SGHKS, CDR2 YYEKEE (reference sequence).

CDR3 sequence: CASSFWTSGGSPGELFF. In DNA form, the CDR3 reads TGTGCCAGCAGCTTCTGGACTAGCGGGGGATCCCCCGGGGAGCTGTTTTTT. The chain joins TRBV7-2 to TRBJ2-2, with 13 bases fitting TRBD2. Per germline, CDR1 SGHTA and CDR2 FQGNSA. Germline trimming cut 3 bases from V and 6 bases from J; bases unmatched to any gene: 7. CDR3 size: 17 residues.

This clone showed up just once. The genes are TRBV4-1 and TRBJ1-3; the D gene is possibly TRBD1 (5 bases). The germline gives CDR1 MGHRA, CDR2 YSYEKL. This CDR3 has 16 residues. V was clipped by 4 bases and J by 0 bases, with 13 bases between them. The CDR3 is CASSPRGTASGNTIYF. The CDR3 bases are TGCGCCAGCAGCCCCCGGGGGACGGCCTCTGGAAACACCATATATTTT.

This clone was counted once. V and J are TRBV11-2 and TRBJ2-3; no definite D call. Germline lookup yields CDR1 SGHAT and CDR2 FQNNGV. The CDR3 contains 16 residues. The V gene lost 1 base and the J gene lost 0 bases, with 11 bases spanning the gap. CDR3 bases: TGTGCCAGCAGCTTAGGAGCACTTACTAGCACAGATACGCAGTATTTT. It codes for CASSLGALTSTDTQYF. Complete variable domain (other parts from reference TRBV11-2 and TRBJ2-3): EAGVAQSPRYKIIEKRQSVAFWCNPISGHATLYWYQQILGQGPKLLIQFQNNGVVDDSQLPKDRFSAERLKGVDSTLKIQPAKLEDSAVYLCASSLGALTSTDTQYFGPGTRLTVL.

This chain connects TRBV28 to TRBJ2-7, with D perhaps TRBD1 (6 bases). V gave up 3 bases and J gave up 3 bases, with 6 bases separating them. Germline CDR1 reads MDHEN; CDR2 reads SYDVKM. The CDR3 has 12 residues. The CDR3 loop reads CASSLDSYEQYF. The CDR3 DNA sequence: TGTGCCAGCAGTTTGGACAGCTACGAGCAGTACTTC.

The gene calls are TRBV7-9 and TRBJ1-1; weak D call: TRBD1 (5 bases). The germline CDR1 and CDR2 sequences are SEHNR and FQNEAQ (reference sequence). V was cut by 1 base and J by 5 bases, with 14 bases left in between. The length of the CDR3 is 15 residues. The CDR3 is CASSLGDRRKTEAFF. The CDR3 bases are TGTGCCAGCAGCTTAGGTGACAGACGAAAAACTGAAGCTTTCTTT.

The rearrangement joins TRBV11-3 to TRBJ2-5; TRBD2 is a possible D gene (5 bases). The J call is uncertain, as TRBJ2-7 better fits the DNA end. Germline loops: CDR1 SGHNT, CDR2 YENEEA. This CDR3 spans 13 amino acids. The DNA for the CDR3 is TGTGCCAGCAGCCCCGGGAATCACTACGAGCAGTACTTC. This gives the protein CASSPGNHYEQYF.

This clone occurred a few times. The chain combines TRBV9 with TRBJ2-3; D not certain. The CDR3 sequence is 14 residues long. V was clipped by 0 bases and J by 2 bases, with 7 bases between them. The germline gives CDR1 SGDLS, CDR2 YYNGEE. The CDR3 region has the DNA TGTGCCAGCAGCGTAGCTATACTCACAGATACGCAGTATTTT. Protein product: CASSVAILTDTQYF.

The genes are TRBV5-1 and TRBJ1-3, with D tentatively TRBD1 (5 bases). CDR1 is SGHRS, CDR2 YFSETQ, per germline. This CDR3 contains 15 residues. The V end was cut by 0 bases, the J end by 1 base, with 8 bases between. The CDR3 spells CASSLASGSGNTIYF. DNA for the CDR3: TGCGCCAGCAGCTTGGCGTCAGGGTCTGGAAACACCATATATTTT. Together with reference TRBV5-1 and TRBJ1-3, the CDR3 gives the full variable domain: KAGVTQTPRYLIKTRGQQVTLSCSPISGHRSVSWYQQTPGQGLQFLFEYFSETQRNKGNFPGRFSGRQFSNSRSEMNVSTLELGDSALYLCASSLASGSGNTIYFGEGSWLTVV.

This sequence joins TRBV7-3 and TRBJ2-3; TRBD2 might be the D (5 bases). Looked up from germline, CDR1 is SGHTA and CDR2 is FQGTGA. The germline V and J ends were trimmed by 6 bases and 2 bases, with 12 bases remaining between them. CDR3 size: 14 residues. CDR3 amino acids: CASSPTSFTDTQYF. CDR3 coding DNA: TGTGCCAGCAGTCCTACTAGTTTCACAGATACGCAGTATTTT.

This chain connects TRBV19 to TRBJ1-2, with TRBD1 matching 11 bases. J was trimmed by 0 bases and V by 6 bases; bases with no gene match: 9. Per the germline V gene, CDR1 is LNHDA and CDR2 is SQIVND (reference sequence). The CDR3 length is 17 residues. DNA for the CDR3: TGTGCCAGTAGCTCTGGACAGGGGGCGAGGCCTAACTATGGCTACACCTTC. It specifies CASSSGQGARPNYGYTF.

This clone was recorded only once. The chain recombines TRBV7-9 with TRBJ1-1; 7 bases line up with TRBD1. Germline V lookup: CDR1 SEHNR, CDR2 FQNEAQ (reference sequence). Trimming took 4 bases from V and 1 from J; bases not matched to a gene: 3. This CDR3 is built from 14 residues. The CDR3 loop reads CASSSGQANTEAFF. CDR3 bases: TGTGCCAGCAGCTCCGGACAGGCGAACACTGAAGCTTTCTTT.

The genes are TRBV7-9 and TRBJ2-5; D possibly corresponds to TRBD2 (6 bases). The DNA end lines up better with TRBJ2-7; the J call may be wrong. The CDR3 has 14 amino acids. In germline, CDR1 is SEHNR, CDR2 FQNEAQ (reference sequence). This CDR3 reads CASSLTGDLYEQYF. CDR3 nucleotide sequence: TGTGCCAGCAGCTTAACGGGAGATCTATACGAGCAGTACTTC.

This clone was seen more than once but under ten times. The CDR3: CASSVHTFSEQYF. CDR3 bases: TGTGCCAGCAGCGTCCATACATTTTCCGAGCAGTACTTC. The chain combines TRBV9 with TRBJ2-7; D not certain. In germline, CDR1 is SGDLS, CDR2 YYNGEE. The V and J ends lost 2 bases and 6 bases respectively, with 12 bases between them. The CDR3 sequence is 13 residues long.

The J gene is TRBJ1-6, the V gene TRBV5-8, with D tentatively TRBD1 (5 bases). Germline CDR1 SGHTS, CDR2 YDEGEE. The CDR3 covers 14 residues. V lost 1 base to trimming and J lost 8 bases, with 10 bases between them. This chain's CDR3 is CASSLNIGDSPLHF. Here the CDR3 DNA reads TGTGCCAGCAGCTTGAATATAGGGGATTCACCCCTCCACTTT.

J is TRBJ1-4 and V is TRBV2; 11 bases match TRBD1. The ends lost 6 bases at V and 8 bases at J; junction bases unmatched: 2. This CDR3 has 13 amino acids. Per the germline V gene, CDR1 is SNHLY and CDR2 is FYNNEI. CDR3 sequence: CASRGQGGEKLFF. Here the CDR3 DNA reads TGTGCCAGCAGGGGACAGGGGGGAGAAAAACTGTTTTTT. Drawing the rest from reference TRBV2 and TRBJ1-4, the complete variable domain is EPEVTQTPSHQVTQMGQEVILRCVPISNHLYFYWYRQILGQKVEFLVSFYNNEISEKSEIFDDQFSVERPDGSNFTLKIRSTKLEDSAMYFCASRGQGGEKLFFGSGTQLSVL.

This clone was seen a few times. The V and J genes are TRBV25-1 and TRBJ2-3; no firm D call. This CDR3 comprises 14 residues. Trimming shortened V by 1 base and J by 4 bases, and 9 bases separated the two germline ends. Germline V CDR1 and CDR2: MGHDK, SYGVNS. CDR3 sequence reads: CASSESPTSDTQYF. The DNA for the CDR3 is TGTGCCAGCAGTGAATCCCCAACATCAGATACGCAGTATTTT.

The chain combines TRBV28 with TRBJ2-1; the match to TRBD2 covers 12 bases. The V and J ends lost 6 bases and 0 bases, in that order; junction bases with no gene match: 9. Per the germline V gene, CDR1 is MDHEN and CDR2 is SYDVKM. The CDR3 has 18 amino acids. The CDR3 region has the DNA TGTGCCAGCAGGAGGGGACTAGCGGGTATTAGCTCCTACAATGAGCAGTTCTTC. This gives the protein CASRRGLAGISSYNEQFF.

This chain links TRBV30 with TRBJ1-5, with 9 bases matching TRBD1. J lost 10 bases, V lost 3 bases, and 10 bases had no gene match. CDR1 GTSNPN and CDR2 SVGIG come from the germline V gene (reference sequence). This CDR3 spans 14 amino acids. CDR3 bases: TGTGCCTGGAGCACGGGACAGGGTGTTCGACCCCAGCATTTT. Its protein is CAWSTGQGVRPQHF.

The chain has TRBV7-8 and TRBJ1-5, with 9 bases identical to TRBD1. V lost 6 bases and J lost 5; bases outside the gene matches: 11. This CDR3 has 16 amino acids. In germline, CDR1 is SGHVS, CDR2 FQNEAQ. The CDR3 spells CASRGDRERNYQPQHF. CDR3 in DNA: TGTGCCAGCAGAGGGGACAGGGAACGAAATTATCAGCCCCAGCATTTT.

The chain carries TRBV19 and TRBJ2-7; 8 nucleotides agree with TRBD1. J gave up 7 bases and V 4 bases, and 6 bases lay outside the gene matches. This CDR3 has 13 residues. Germline V lookup: CDR1 LNHDA, CDR2 SQIVND (reference sequence). CDR3 nucleotides: TGTGCCAGTAGTACGCAGGGGGCTGGAGAGCAGTACTTC. Translation gives CASSTQGAGEQYF.